This T cell receptor (beta chain) stems from a study of OX40 agonist ivuxolimab in advanced cancers. The wider study: Patients achieving partial responses numbered three: one hepatocellular carcinoma case and two cutaneous melanoma cases.

Note on this clone: Its matching antigen is unknown.

Drawing of blood for sampling happened at baseline, at cycle 4 day 1, and at cycle 7 day 1. Points from the study as a whole: The average count of expanded clones was higher among CD8+ T cells than among CD4+.

The length of the CDR3 is 16 residues. J lost 5 bases, V lost 5 bases, and 9 bases had no gene match. The V gene's germline CDR1 is SQVTM and CDR2 ANQGSEA. Sequencing used immunoSEQ multiplex PCR; TCRdb keeps in-frame clones, though not all of them. The sample lists approximately 70,000 clones, approximately 83% occurring once. The sample was CD4+ or CD8+ T cells sorted from blood, taken in a trial of the OX40 agonist ivuxolimab. The TCR was taken from an adult with an advanced solid tumor such as melanoma, head and neck, liver or kidney cancer. The rearrangement uses TRBV29-1 and TRBJ2-1; 13 bases map to TRBD2. The chain's CDR3 is CSVSSLAGGPHNEQFF. CDR3 sequence (DNA): TGCAGCGTTAGCTCACTAGCGGGGGGGCCCCACAATGAGCAGTTCTTC.